This T cell receptor beta chain was observed in a study of T cell changes during pregnancy in multiple sclerosis. Profiled with immunoSEQ multiplex PCR; TCRdb holds only in-frame clones, not every one. The sample shows about 46,000 clones, about 90% of them seen only once. The receptor comes from a female donor with multiple sclerosis, enrolled in a pregnancy study. Sequences were derived from CD8+ T cells from peripheral blood mononuclear cells, sampled after pregnancy.

The CDR3: CAWSTQQETQYF. DNA of the CDR3: TGTGCCTGGAGTACCCAGCAAGAGACCCAGTACTTC. This chain uses TRBV30 with TRBJ2-5; no clear D. Deletions cut 2 bases from V and 2 bases from J, with 6 bases between. Germline loops: CDR1 GTSNPN, CDR2 SVGIG (reference sequence). The CDR3 extends over 12 amino acids.